These T cell receptor beta chains were read from a single sample in a study of blood T cell repertoires in COVID-19. Measured with immunoSEQ multiplex PCR; TCRdb has only the in-frame clones, and not every one. Altogether about 100,000 clones are present, about 91% being singletons, with the ten largest covering 1.8%. The sample was peripheral blood. The receptors were gathered from a human donor with active COVID-19. The donor label of this sample is uncertain. The CDR3 runs from the conserved cysteine through the conserved F or W. Each record gives: D gene, J gene, V gene, clone size, CDR3 DNA, CDR3 protein. The D gene is left open where the match is weak. The size entry is marked missing in some rows and otherwise reads once, few, many or a size class.

d_gene: TRBD1; j_gene: TRBJ1-4; v_gene: TRBV11-3; abundance: NA; CDR3nt: TGTGCCAGCGGCCCCTGCCTGGGGACAGGGACAGAAAAACTGTTTTTT; CDR3aa: CASGPCLGTGTEKLFF
d_gene: TRBD1; j_gene: TRBJ1-5; v_gene: TRBV6-6; abundance: NA; CDR3nt: TGTGCCAGCAAGGGGGCCAATCAGCCCCAGCATTTT; CDR3aa: CASKGANQPQHF
d_gene: NA; j_gene: TRBJ1-2; v_gene: TRBV27; abundance: NA; CDR3nt: TGTGCCAGCAGTTTAGCCCACAGCATCTATGGCTACACCTTC; CDR3aa: CASSLAHSIYGYTF
d_gene: TRBD1; j_gene: TRBJ2-5; v_gene: TRBV4-3; abundance: few; CDR3nt: TGCGCCAGCAGCCAGGGACAGGACCAAGAGACCCAGTACTTC; CDR3aa: CASSQGQDQETQYF
d_gene: NA; j_gene: TRBJ1-3; v_gene: TRBV6-5; abundance: NA; CDR3nt: TGTGCCAGCAGTTACGAGGGAAGCTCTGGAAACACCATATATTTT; CDR3aa: CASSYEGSSGNTIYF
d_gene: NA; j_gene: TRBJ2-6; v_gene: TRBV18; abundance: NA; CDR3nt: TGTGCCAGCTCACCGGTGACTAGTTCTGGGGCCAACGTCCTGACTTTC; CDR3aa: CASSPVTSSGANVLTF
d_gene: NA; j_gene: TRBJ2-1; v_gene: TRBV7-2; abundance: NA; CDR3nt: TGTGCCAGCATCAACAATGAGCAGTTCTTC; CDR3aa: CASINNEQFF
d_gene: NA; j_gene: TRBJ1-2; v_gene: TRBV7-9; abundance: few; CDR3nt: TGTGCCAGCAGCTTAGGTCGGGGCTACACCTTC; CDR3aa: CASSLGRGYTF
d_gene: TRBD1; j_gene: TRBJ1-2; v_gene: TRBV7-9; abundance: NA; CDR3nt: TGTGCCAGCAGCACCCACCAACAGGGGAGTAGTGAAGGCTACACCTTC; CDR3aa: CASSTHQQGSSEGYTF
d_gene: TRBD2; j_gene: TRBJ2-3; v_gene: TRBV19; abundance: NA; CDR3nt: TGTGCCAGTAGTATTGCACTAGCGGGGGCCCTCACAGATACGCAGTATTTT; CDR3aa: CASSIALAGALTDTQYF